This T cell receptor (beta chain) was identified during a study of cytomegalovirus exposure and HLA in healthy donors. Study-level findings and limits: A link between a missense DCLRE1C variant and TCR beta V- and J-gene trimming emerged from a later analysis.

Use of 60 Vbeta and 13 Jbeta primers characterized the PCR. Clones were read by immunoSEQ multiplex PCR, and TCRdb kept only the in-frame ones, dropping some. This table has about 180,000 clones, around 82% appearing once. In regard to this clone: The antigen remains undetermined.

The CDR3 has 16 amino acids. The V and J ends lost 5 bases and 1 base, in that order; junction bases with no gene match: 13. The germline gives CDR1 SQVTM, CDR2 ANQGSEA. This clonotype was obtained from a man in his forties or fifties in good health and CMV-seronegative. The chain couples TRBV29-1 to TRBJ2-7; 8 positions match TRBD1. Sample: PBMCs. In DNA, the CDR3 is TGCAGCGTTAACGCCGGGACAGGAACGACTTCCTACGAGCAGTACTTC. The encoded protein is CSVNAGTGTTSYEQYF.